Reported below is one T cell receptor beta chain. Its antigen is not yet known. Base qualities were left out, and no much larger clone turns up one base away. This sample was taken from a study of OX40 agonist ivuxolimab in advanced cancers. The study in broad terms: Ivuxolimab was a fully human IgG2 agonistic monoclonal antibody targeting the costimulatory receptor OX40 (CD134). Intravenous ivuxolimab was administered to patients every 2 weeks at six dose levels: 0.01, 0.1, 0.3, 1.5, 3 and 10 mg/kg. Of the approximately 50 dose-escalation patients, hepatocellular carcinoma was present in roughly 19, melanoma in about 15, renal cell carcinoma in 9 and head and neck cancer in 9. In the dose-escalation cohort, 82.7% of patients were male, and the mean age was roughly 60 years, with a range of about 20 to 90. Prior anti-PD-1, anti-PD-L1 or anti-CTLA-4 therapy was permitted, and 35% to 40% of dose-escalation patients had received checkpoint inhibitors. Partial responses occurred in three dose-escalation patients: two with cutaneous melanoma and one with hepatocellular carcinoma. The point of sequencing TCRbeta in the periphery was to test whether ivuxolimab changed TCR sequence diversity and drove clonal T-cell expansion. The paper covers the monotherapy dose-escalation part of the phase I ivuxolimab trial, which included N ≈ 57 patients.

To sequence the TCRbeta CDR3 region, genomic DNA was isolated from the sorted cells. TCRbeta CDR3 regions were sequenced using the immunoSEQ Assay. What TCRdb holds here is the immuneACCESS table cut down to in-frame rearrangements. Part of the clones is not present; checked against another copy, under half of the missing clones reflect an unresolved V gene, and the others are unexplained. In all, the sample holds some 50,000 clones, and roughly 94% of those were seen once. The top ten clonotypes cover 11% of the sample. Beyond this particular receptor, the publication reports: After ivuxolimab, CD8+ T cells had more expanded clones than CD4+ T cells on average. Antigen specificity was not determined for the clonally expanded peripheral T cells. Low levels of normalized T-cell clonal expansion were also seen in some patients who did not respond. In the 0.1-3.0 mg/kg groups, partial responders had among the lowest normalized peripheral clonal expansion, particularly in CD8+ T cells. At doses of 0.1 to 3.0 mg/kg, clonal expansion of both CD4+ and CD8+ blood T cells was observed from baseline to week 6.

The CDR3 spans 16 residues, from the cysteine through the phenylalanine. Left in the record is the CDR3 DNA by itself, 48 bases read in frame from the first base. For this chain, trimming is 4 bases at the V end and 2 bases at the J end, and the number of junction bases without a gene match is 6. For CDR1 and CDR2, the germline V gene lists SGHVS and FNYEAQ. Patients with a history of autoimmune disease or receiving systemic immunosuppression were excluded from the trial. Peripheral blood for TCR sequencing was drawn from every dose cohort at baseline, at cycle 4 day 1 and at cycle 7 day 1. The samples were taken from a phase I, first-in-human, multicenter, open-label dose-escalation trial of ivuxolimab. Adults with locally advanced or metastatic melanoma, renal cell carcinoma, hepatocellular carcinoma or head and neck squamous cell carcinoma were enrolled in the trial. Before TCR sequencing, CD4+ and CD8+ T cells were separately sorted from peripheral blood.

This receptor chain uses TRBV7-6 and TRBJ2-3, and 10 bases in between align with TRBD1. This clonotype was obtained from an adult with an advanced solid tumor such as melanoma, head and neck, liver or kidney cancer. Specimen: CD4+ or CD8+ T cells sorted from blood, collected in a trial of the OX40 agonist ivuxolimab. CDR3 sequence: CASSWDRGPPTDTQYF. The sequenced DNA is TGTGCCAGCAGCTGGGACAGGGGCCCCCCCACAGATACGCAGTATTTT. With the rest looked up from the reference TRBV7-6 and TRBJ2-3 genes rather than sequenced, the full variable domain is GAGVSQSPRYKVTKRGQDVALRCDPISGHVSLYWYRQALGQGPEFLTYFNYEAQQDKSGLPNDRFSAERPEGSISTLTIQRTEQRDSAMYRCASSWDRGPPTDTQYFGPGTRLTVL.